The next 16 T cell receptor beta chains were all read from a single sample in a study of blood T cell repertoires in COVID-19. The repertoire was sequenced with immunoSEQ multiplex PCR; TCRdb's copy has only in-frame clones and lacks some. This sample has 250,000 to 350,000 clones, with 65% to 90% found just once. The sequenced material came from peripheral blood. The receptors come from a woman in her sixties or seventies with COVID-19, enrolled during active disease.

This sequence joins TRBV10-1 and TRBJ2-2; no firm D call. Germline V gives CDR1 WNHNN, CDR2 SYGVQD (reference sequence). V lost 5 bases and J 2 bases, leaving 3 bases between the germline ends. The CDR3 has 12 residues. CDR3 loop: CASSTNTGELFF. The CDR3 coding sequence is TGCGCCAGCAGTACTAACACCGGGGAGCTGTTTTTT.

This chain connects TRBV4-2 to TRBJ2-2; 8 nucleotides agree with TRBD1. The CDR3 is 18 residues long. V lost 4 bases, J lost 6 bases, and 16 bases stayed unmatched. The germline CDR1 and CDR2 sequences are LGHNA and YNFKEQ. The CDR3 region is CASSPQGAGSHLAGELFF. In DNA, the CDR3 is TGTGCCAGCAGCCCCCAGGGGGCAGGGAGTCACCTTGCCGGGGAGCTGTTTTTT.

The chain is built from TRBV5-1 and TRBJ2-3; TRBD1 might be the D (5 bases). Trimming removed 0 bases from V and 4 bases from J, with 9 bases in between. CDR1 SGHRS and CDR2 YFSETQ come from the germline V gene. This CDR3 has 14 residues. CDR3 residues: CASSLAIGADTQYF. CDR3 nucleotides: TGCGCCAGCAGCTTGGCCATAGGGGCAGATACGCAGTATTTT.

The chain links TRBV21-1 to TRBJ1-2. TRBV21-1 is listed as a pseudogene. This CDR3 has 14 residues. This CDR3 reads CASRYWEEKGGYTF. The DNA of the CDR3 is TGTGCCAGCAGATACTGGGAGGAAAAAGGGGGCTACACCTTC.

This chain joins TRBV30 and TRBJ1-1, with D perhaps matching TRBD1 (6 bases). Germline V gives CDR1 GTSNPN, CDR2 SVGIG (reference sequence). This CDR3 is built from 11 residues. The V gene lost 5 bases and the J gene lost 11 bases, with 15 bases spanning the gap. In DNA, the CDR3 is TGTGCCTGGCAAGCAGGGGCTGGGGCTTTCTTT. Translating it yields CAWQAGAGAFF. The whole variable domain, filled in from reference TRBV30 and TRBJ1-1, reads SQTIHQWPATLVQPVGSPLSLECTVEGTSNPNLYWYRQAAGRGLQLLFYSVGIGQISSEVPQNLSASRPQDRQFILSSKKLLLSDSGFYLCAWQAGAGAFFGQGTRLTVV.

The chain carries TRBV28 and TRBJ1-2; D remains ambiguous. Germline V gene sequence: CDR1 MDHEN, CDR2 SYDVKM. The CDR3 covers 10 residues. Between the trimmed V and J ends, which lost 4 bases and 7 bases, there was a span of 4 bases. The CDR3 DNA reads as TGTGCCAGCAGTTCGCGTGGCTACACCTTC. Translated, it gives CASSSRGYTF.

A single count supports this clone. J is TRBJ2-3 and V is TRBV30; 8 nucleotides line up with TRBD2. The CDR3 extends over 15 amino acids. The V gene end was trimmed by 0 bases and the J gene end by 5 bases; junction bases not matched to a gene: 7. From germline, CDR1 is GTSNPN and CDR2 SVGIG (reference sequence). The CDR3 DNA reads TGTGCCTGGAGTGTAATCGGGGGGGCCAAAGATACGCAGTATTTT. Amino acid sequence: CAWSVIGGAKDTQYF.

The rearrangement links TRBV4-2 to TRBJ1-4; 9 nucleotides line up with TRBD1. Germline CDR1 LGHNA, CDR2 YNFKEQ. The CDR3 is 14 amino acids. The ends lost 4 bases at V and 7 bases at J; junction bases unmatched: 4. The CDR3 DNA follows: TGTGCCAGCAGCCCCGGGACAGGGTTTGAAAAACTGTTTTTT. Protein product: CASSPGTGFEKLFF.

The genes are TRBV19 and TRBJ1-1; no reliable D call. Germline lookup yields CDR1 LNHDA and CDR2 SQIVND (reference sequence). The V end lost 3 bases, the J end lost 3 bases, and 14 bases lay between the germline ends. The CDR3 spans 15 residues. Here the CDR3 reads CASSIEQGRDTEAFF. The CDR3 nucleotides read TGTGCCAGTAGTATCGAACAAGGGAGGGACACTGAAGCTTTCTTT.

This clone was picked up a small number of times. Other DNA sequences from this sample encode an identical CDR3 as well. CDR3 in amino acids: CASSEMGGDTEAFF. CDR3 bases: TGTGCCAGCAGTGAAATGGGGGGTGACACTGAAGCTTTCTTT. The chain joins TRBV2 to TRBJ1-1, with D possibly being TRBD1 (5 bases). Germline CDR1 is SNHLY and CDR2 is FYNNEI. The CDR3 length is 14 residues. Trimming shortened V by 2 bases and J by 3 bases, and 10 bases separated the two germline ends.

This clone was picked up a small number of times. The chain carries TRBV6-1 and TRBJ1-1, with D possibly matching TRBD1 (5 bases). The CDR3 is made up of 15 amino acids. Trimming took 3 bases from V and 5 from J, leaving 16 bases between them. Germline V CDR1 and CDR2: MNHNS, SASEGT. CDR3 amino acids: CASSDYDPEGTEAFF. CDR3 nucleotides: TGTGCCAGCAGTGATTATGACCCGGAGGGGACTGAAGCTTTCTTT.

The chain employs TRBV5-8 and TRBJ1-2, with D tentatively TRBD1 (6 bases). The CDR3 runs to 13 residues. In germline, CDR1 is SGHTS, CDR2 YDEGEE. Trimming removed 4 bases at V and 2 bases at J, with 9 bases between. The CDR3 coding sequence is TGTGCCAGCAGCGTAGGACAGAACTATGGCTACACCTTC. Its protein product is CASSVGQNYGYTF.

This clone was counted a few times. The chain is built from TRBV2 and TRBJ1-1, with 7 bases that match TRBD1. The CDR3 has 14 residues. Germline CDR1 SNHLY, CDR2 FYNNEI. The junction had 10 bases not matched to a gene; V was cut back by 9 bases and J by 3 bases. This chain's CDR3 is CASQGESGDTEAFF. The CDR3 bases are TGTGCCAGTCAGGGGGAATCTGGGGACACTGAAGCTTTCTTT.

The sample holds a few counts of this clone. J is TRBJ2-2 and V is TRBV5-4; D perhaps matches TRBD2 (7 bases). V was pared by 3 bases and J by 7 bases, with 19 bases between. CDR3 length: 16 amino acids. The germline V gene has CDR1 SGHNT and CDR2 YYREEE (reference sequence). This chain's CDR3 is CASSSYGGRDYGELFF. As DNA, the CDR3 is TGTGCCAGCAGCTCCTATGGGGGCCGGGACTACGGGGAGCTGTTTTTT.

The chain has TRBV12-5 and TRBJ1-2, with TRBD1 as a possible D gene (6 bases). The V end lost 3 bases, the J end lost 6 bases, and 11 bases lay between the germline ends. CDR3 length: 13 residues. Germline CDR1 reads LGHNT; CDR2 reads FRNRAP. This CDR3 is CASGFQGQDGYTF. As DNA, the CDR3 is TGTGCTAGTGGTTTCCAGGGGCAGGATGGCTACACCTTC. The complete variable domain, with remaining parts taken from reference TRBV12-5 and TRBJ1-2, reads DARVTQTPRHKVTEMGQEVTMRCQPILGHNTVFWYRQTMMQGLELLAYFRNRAPLDDSGMPKDRFSAEMPDATLATLKIQPSEPRDSAVYFCASGFQGQDGYTFGSGTRLTVV.

This chain uses TRBV18 with TRBJ2-7; 9 bases are a match to TRBD2. The trim removed 3 bases at V and 3 bases at J, leaving 3 bases unmatched. The CDR3 consists of 14 residues. The germline V gene encodes CDR1 KGHSH and CDR2 LQKENI. The CDR3 loop reads CASSPTSGLYEQYF. Here the CDR3 DNA reads TGTGCCAGCTCACCGACTAGCGGTCTCTACGAGCAGTACTTC.